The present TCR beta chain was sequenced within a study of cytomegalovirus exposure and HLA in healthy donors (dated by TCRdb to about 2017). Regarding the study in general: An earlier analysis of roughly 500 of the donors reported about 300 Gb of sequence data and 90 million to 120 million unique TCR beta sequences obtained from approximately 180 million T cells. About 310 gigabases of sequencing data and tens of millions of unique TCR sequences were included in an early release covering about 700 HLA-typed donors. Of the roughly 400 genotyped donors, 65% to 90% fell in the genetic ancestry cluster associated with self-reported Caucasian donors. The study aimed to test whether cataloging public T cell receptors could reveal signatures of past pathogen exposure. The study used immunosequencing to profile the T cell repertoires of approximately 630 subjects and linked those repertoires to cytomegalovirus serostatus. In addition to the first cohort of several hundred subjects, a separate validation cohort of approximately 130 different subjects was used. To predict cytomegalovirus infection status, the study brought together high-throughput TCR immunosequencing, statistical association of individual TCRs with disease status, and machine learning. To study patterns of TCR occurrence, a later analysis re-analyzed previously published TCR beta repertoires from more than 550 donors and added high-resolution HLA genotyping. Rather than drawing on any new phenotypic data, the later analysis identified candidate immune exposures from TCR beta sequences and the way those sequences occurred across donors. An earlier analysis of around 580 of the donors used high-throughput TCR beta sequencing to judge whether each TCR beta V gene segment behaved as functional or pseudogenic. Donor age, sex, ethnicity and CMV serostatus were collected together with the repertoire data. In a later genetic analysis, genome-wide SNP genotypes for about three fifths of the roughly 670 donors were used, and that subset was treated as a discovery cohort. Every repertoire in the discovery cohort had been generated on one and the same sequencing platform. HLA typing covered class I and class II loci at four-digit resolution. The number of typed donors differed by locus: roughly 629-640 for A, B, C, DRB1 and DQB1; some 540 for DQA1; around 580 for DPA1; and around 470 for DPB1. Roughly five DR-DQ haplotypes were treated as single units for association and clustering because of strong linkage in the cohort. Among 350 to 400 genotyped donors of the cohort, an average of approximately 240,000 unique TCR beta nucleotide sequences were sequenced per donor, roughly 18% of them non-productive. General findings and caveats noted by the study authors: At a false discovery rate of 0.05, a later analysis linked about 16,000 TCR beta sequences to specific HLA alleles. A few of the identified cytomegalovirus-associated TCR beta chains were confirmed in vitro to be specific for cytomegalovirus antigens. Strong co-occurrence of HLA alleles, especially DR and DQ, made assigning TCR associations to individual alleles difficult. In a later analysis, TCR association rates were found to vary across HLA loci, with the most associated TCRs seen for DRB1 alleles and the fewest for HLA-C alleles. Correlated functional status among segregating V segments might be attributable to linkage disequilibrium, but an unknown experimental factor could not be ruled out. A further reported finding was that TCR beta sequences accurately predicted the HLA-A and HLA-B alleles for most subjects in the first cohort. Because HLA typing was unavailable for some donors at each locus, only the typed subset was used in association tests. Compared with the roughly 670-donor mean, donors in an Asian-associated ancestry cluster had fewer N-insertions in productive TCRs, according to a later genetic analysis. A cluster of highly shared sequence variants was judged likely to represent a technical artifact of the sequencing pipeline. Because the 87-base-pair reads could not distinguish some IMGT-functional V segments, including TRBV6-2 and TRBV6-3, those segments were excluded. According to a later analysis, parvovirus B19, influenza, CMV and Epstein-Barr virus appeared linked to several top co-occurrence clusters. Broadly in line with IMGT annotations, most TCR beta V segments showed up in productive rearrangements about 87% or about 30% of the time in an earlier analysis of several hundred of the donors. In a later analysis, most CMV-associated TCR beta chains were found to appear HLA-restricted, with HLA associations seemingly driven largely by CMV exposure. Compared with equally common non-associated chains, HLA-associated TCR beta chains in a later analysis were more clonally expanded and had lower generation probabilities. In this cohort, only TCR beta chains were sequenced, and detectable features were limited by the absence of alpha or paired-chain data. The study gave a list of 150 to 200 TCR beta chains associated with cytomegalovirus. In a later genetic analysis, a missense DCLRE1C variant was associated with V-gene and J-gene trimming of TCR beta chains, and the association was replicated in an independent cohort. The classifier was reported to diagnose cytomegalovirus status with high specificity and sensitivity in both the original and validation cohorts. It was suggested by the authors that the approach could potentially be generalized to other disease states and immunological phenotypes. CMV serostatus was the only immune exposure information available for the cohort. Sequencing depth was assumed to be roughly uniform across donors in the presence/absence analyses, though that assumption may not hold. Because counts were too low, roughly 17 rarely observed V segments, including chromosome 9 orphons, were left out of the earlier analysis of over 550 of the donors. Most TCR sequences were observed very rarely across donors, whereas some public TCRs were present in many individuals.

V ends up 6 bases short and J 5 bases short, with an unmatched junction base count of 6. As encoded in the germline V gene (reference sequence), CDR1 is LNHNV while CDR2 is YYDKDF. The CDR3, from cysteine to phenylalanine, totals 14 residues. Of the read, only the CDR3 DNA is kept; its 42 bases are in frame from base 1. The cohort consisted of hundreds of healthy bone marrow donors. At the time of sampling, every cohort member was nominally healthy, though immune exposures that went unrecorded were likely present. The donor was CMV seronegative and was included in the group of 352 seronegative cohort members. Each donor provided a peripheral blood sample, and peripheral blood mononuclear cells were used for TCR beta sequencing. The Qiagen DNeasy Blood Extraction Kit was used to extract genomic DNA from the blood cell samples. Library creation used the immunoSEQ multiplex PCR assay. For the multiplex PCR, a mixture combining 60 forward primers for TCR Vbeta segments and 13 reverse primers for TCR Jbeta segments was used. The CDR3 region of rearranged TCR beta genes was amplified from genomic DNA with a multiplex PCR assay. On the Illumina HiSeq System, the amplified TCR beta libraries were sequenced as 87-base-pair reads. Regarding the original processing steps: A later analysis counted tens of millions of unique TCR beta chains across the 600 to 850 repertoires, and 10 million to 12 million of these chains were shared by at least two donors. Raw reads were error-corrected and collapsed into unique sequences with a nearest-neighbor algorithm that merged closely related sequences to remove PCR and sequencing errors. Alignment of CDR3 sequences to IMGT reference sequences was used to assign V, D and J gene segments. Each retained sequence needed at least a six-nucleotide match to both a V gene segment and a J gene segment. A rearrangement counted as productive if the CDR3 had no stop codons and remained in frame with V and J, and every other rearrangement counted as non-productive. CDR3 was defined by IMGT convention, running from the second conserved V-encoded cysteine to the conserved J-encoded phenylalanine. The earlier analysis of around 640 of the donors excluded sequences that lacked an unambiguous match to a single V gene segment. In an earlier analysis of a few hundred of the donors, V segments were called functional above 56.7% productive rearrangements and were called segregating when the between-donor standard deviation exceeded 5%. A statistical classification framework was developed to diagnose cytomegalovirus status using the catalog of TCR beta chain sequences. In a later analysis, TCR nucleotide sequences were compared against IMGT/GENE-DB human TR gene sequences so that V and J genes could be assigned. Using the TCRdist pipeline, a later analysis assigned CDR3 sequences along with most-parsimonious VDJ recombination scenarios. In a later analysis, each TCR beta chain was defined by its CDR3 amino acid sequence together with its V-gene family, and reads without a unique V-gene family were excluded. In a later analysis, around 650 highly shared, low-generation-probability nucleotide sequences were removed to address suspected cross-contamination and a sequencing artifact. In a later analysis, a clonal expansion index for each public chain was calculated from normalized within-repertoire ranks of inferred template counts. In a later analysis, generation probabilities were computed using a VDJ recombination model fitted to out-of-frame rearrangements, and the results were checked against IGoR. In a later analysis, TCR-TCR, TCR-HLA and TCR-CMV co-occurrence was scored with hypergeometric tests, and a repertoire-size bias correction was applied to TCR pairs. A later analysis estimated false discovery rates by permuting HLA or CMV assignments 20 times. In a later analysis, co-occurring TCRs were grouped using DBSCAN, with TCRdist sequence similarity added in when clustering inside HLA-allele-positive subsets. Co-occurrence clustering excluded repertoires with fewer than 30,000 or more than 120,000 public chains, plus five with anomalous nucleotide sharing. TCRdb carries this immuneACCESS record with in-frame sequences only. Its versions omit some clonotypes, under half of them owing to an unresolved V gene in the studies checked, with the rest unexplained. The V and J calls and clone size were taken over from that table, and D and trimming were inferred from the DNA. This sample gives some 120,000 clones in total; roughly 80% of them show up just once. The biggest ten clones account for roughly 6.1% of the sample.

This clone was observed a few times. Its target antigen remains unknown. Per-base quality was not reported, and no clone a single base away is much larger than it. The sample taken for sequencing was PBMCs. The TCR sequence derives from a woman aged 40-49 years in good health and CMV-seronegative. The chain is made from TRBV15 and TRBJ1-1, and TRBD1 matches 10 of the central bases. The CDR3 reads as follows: CATSWTGGGTEAFF. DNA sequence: TGTGCCACCAGTTGGACAGGGGGAGGGACTGAAGCTTTCTTT.